The TCR beta chain described here comes from a study of T-cell reconstitution after alpha-beta-depleted transplantation in children. Trimming shortened V by 1 base and J by 1 base, and 5 bases separated the two germline ends. Germline V CDR1 and CDR2: SQVTM, ANQGSEA. This CDR3 comprises 13 residues. This clonotype was counted many times. During its preparation, the TCRbeta library received unique molecular identifiers. Each CDR3 protein is one row after TCRdb ran MiXCR on the PCR reads. The table has hundreds of thousands of distinct CDR3 sequences, roughly 13% seen once; the top ten hold 0.79%. Specimen: PBMCs, collected before TCRalphabeta/CD19-depleted stem cell transplant. The receptor comes from a girl aged 2-10 years with congenital amegakaryocytic thrombocytopenia, due to receive a stem cell transplant. This chain connects TRBV29-1 to TRBJ2-1; D uncertain. The CDR3 DNA reads TGCAGCGTTGAAGCCGTATCCTACAATGAGCAGTTCTTC. Translating it yields CSVEAVSYNEQFF.